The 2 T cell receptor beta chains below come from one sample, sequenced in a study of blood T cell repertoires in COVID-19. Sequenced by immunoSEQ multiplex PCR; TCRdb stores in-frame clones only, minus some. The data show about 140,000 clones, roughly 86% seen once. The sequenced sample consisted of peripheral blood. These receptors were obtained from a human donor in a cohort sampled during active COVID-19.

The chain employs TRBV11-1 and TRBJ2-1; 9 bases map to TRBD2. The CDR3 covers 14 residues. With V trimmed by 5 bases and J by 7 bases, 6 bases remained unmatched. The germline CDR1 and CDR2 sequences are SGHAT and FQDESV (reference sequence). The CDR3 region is CASSPAGGRNEQFF. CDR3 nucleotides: TGTGCCAGCAGCCCAGCGGGGGGAAGGAATGAGCAGTTCTTC.

The CDR3 region has the DNA TGTGCCAGCTGGGGACTAGCGTACACAGATACGCAGTATTTT. Translating gives CASWGLAYTDTQYF. The chain is built from TRBV28 and TRBJ2-3; the match to TRBD2 covers 10 bases. V shed 8 bases, J shed 2 bases, and the junction held 4 bases outside the gene matches. Germline CDR1 is MDHEN and CDR2 is SYDVKM. This CDR3 has 14 residues.